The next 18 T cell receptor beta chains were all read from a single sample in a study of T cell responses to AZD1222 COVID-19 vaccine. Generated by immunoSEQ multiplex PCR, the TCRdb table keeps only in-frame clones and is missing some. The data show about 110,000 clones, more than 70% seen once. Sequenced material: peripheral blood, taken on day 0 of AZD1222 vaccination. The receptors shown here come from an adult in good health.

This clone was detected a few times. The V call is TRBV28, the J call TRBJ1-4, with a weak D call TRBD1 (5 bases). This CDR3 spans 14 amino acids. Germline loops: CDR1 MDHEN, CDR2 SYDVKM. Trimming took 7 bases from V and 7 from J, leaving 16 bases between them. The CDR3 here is CASKPGPRGEKLFF. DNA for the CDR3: TGTGCCAGCAAACCCGGGCCGAGGGGTGAAAAACTGTTTTTT.

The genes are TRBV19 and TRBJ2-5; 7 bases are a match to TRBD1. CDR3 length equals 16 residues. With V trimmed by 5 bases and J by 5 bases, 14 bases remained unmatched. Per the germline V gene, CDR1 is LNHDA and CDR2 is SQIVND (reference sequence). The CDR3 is CASSSPLYRGGETQYF. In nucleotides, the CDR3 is TGTGCCAGTAGTTCCCCCCTATACAGGGGCGGCGAGACCCAGTACTTC. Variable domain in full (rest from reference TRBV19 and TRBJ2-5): DGGITQSPKYLFRKEGQNVTLSCEQNLNHDAMYWYRQDPGQGLRLIYYSQIVNDFQKGDIAEGYSVSREKKESFPLTVTSAQKNPTAFYLCASSSPLYRGGETQYFGPGTRLLVL.

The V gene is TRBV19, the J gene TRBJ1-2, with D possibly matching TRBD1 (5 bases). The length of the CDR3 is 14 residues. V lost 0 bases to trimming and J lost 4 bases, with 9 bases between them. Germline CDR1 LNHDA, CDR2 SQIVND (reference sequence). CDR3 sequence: CASSIDREIYGYTF. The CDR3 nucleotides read TGTGCCAGTAGTATAGACAGGGAGATCTATGGCTACACCTTC.

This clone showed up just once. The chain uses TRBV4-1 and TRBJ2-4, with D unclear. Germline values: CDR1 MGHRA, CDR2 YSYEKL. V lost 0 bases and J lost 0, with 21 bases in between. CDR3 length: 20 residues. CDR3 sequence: CASSQDPFSTHSEAKNIQYF. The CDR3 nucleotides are TGCGCCAGCAGCCAAGATCCCTTTTCTACGCACTCCGAAGCCAAAAACATTCAGTACTTC.

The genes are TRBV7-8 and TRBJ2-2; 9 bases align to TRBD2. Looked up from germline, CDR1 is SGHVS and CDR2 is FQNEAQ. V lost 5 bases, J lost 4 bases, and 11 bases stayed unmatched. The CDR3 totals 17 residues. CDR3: CASSPPGVLAGTGELFF. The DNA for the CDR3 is TGTGCCAGCAGCCCGCCTGGGGTACTAGCGGGCACCGGGGAGCTGTTTTTT.

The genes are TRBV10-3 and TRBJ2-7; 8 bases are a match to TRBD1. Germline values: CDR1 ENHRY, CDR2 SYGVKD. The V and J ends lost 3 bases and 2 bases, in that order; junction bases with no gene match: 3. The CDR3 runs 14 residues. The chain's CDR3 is CAISDRDRTYEQYF. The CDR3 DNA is TGTGCCATCAGTGACCGGGACAGGACCTACGAGCAGTACTTC.

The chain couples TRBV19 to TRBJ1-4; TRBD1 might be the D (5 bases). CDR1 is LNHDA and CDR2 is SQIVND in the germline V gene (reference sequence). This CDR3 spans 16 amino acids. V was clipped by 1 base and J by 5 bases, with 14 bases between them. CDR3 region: CASSIGGQGRNEKLFF. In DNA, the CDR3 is TGTGCCAGTAGTATAGGAGGCCAGGGAAGGAATGAAAAACTGTTTTTT.

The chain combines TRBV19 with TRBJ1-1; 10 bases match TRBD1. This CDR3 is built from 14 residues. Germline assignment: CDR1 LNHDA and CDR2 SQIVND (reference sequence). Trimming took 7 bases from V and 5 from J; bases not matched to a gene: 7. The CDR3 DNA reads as TGTGCCAGTACCAGGGACAGGGGAGGTACTGAAGCTTTCTTT. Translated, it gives CASTRDRGGTEAFF.

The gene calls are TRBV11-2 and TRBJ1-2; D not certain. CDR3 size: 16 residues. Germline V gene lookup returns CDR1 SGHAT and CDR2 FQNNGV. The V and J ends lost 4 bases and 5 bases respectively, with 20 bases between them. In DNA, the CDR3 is TGTGCCAGCAGCTCCTGGTTGGGTTGGGTAGGGTATGGCTACACCTTC. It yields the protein CASSSWLGWVGYGYTF.

In DNA form, the CDR3 reads TGTGCCACCAGTGATGGCCTAGCCAAAAACATTCAGTACTTC. This translates into CATSDGLAKNIQYF. The chain couples TRBV24-1 to TRBJ2-4, with unresolved D. Germline loops: CDR1 KGHDR, CDR2 SFDVKD. CDR3 length equals 14 residues. V was trimmed by 3 bases and J by 0 bases, leaving 5 bases between them.

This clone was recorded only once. Here the CDR3 DNA reads TGTGCCAGCAGCTTGTTAGCCAGGCAGTACGTC. Encoded protein: CASSLLARQYV. V gene TRBV5-8 combines with J gene TRBJ2-7; D ambiguous. CDR3 length: 11 amino acids. Germline CDR1 SGHTS, CDR2 YDEGEE. V gave up 1 base and J gave up 9 bases, with 8 bases separating them.

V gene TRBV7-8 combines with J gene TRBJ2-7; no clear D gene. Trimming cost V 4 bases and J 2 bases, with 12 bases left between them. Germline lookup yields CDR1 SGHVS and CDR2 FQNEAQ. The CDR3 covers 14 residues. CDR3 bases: TGTGCCAGCAGCTGGACCGATCTCACCTACGAGCAGTACTTC. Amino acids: CASSWTDLTYEQYF.

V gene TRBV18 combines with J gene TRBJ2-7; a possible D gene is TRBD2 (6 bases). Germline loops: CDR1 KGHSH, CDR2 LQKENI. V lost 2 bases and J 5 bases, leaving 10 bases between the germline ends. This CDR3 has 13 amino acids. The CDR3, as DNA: TGTGCCAGCTCACCAACTAGCTTCGACGAGCAGTACGTC. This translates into CASSPTSFDEQYV.

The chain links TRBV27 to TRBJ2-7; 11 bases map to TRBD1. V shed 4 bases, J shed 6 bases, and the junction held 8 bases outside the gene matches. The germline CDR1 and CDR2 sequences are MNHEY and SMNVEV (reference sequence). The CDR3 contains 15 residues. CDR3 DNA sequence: TGTGCCAGCAGTTCATGGGACAGGGGGGATGGCGAGCAGTACTTC. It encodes CASSSWDRGDGEQYF.

CDR3 DNA sequence: TGTGCCACCAGCAGAGACGGGAATTCACCCCTCCACTTT. The encoded protein is CATSRDGNSPLHF. The genes are TRBV15 and TRBJ1-6; D is unresolved. Trimming stripped 0 bases from V and 7 bases from J, with 4 bases between. The germline CDR1 and CDR2 sequences are LNHNV and YYDKDF (reference sequence). The CDR3 is made up of 13 amino acids. Using reference TRBV15 and TRBJ1-6 for the parts outside the CDR3, the full variable domain is DAMVIQNPRYQVTQFGKPVTLSCSQTLNHNVMYWYQQKSSQAPKLLFHYYDKDFNNEADTPDNFQSRRPNTSFCFLDIRSPGLGDTAMYLCATSRDGNSPLHFGNGTRLTVT.

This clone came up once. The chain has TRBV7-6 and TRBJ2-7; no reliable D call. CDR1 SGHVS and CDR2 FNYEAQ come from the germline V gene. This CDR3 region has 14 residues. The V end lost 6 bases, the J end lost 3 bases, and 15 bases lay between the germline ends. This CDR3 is CASSPPGSGYEQYF. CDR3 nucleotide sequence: TGTGCCAGCAGTCCACCAGGCTCGGGCTACGAGCAGTACTTC. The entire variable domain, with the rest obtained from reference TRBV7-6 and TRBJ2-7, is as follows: GAGVSQSPRYKVTKRGQDVALRCDPISGHVSLYWYRQALGQGPEFLTYFNYEAQQDKSGLPNDRFSAERPEGSISTLTIQRTEQRDSAMYRCASSPPGSGYEQYFGPGTRLTVT.

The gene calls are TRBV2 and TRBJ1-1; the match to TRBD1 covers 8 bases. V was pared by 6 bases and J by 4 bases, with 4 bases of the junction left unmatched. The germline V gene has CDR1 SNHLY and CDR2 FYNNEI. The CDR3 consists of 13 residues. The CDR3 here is CASRPDRGTEAFF. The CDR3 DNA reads TGTGCCAGCAGACCCGACAGGGGCACTGAAGCTTTCTTT.

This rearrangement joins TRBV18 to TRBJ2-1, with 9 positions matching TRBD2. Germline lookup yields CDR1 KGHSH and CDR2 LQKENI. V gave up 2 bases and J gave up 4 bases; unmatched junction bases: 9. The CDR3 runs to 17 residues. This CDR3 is CASSPELAGGPYNEQFF. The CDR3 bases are TGTGCCAGCTCACCAGAGCTTGCGGGGGGGCCATACAATGAGCAGTTCTTC.